The T cell receptor (beta chain) described here comes from a study of blood T cell repertoires in COVID-19. Study background: Both acute and convalescent COVID-19 samples were obtained from the United States, Italy and Spain. Sources were T cells, B-cell-depleted T cells, or PBMCs; the material itself was cDNA or gDNA.

Germline values: CDR1 SGHAT, CDR2 FQNNGV. CDR3 length: 15 amino acids. V was clipped by 4 bases and J by 0 bases, with 11 bases between them. Produced via immunoSEQ multiplex PCR; TCRdb's table is partial and in-frame only. The sample records fewer than 250,000 clones, 88% being singletons. This sequence joins TRBV11-2 and TRBJ2-3; D might be TRBD2 (5 bases). The clonotype originates from a human donor in a cohort sampled during active COVID-19. The specimen sequenced was peripheral blood. In DNA, the CDR3 is TGTGCCAGCAGCTGGGAGCTCTCTAGCACAGATACGCAGTATTTT. Its translation is CASSWELSSTDTQYF.